Listed here are 27 T cell receptor beta chains from one sample, sequenced in a study of technical replicates of blood from several donors. Measured with immunoSEQ multiplex PCR; TCRdb has only the in-frame clones, and not every one. This table has 95,000 or so clones, around 96% appearing once. The specimen was T cells isolated from PBMCs. Receptors originate from a human donor in good health.

This clone appeared a single time. This chain joins TRBV15 and TRBJ2-7; no clear D gene. V shed 1 base and J shed 6 bases, with 10 bases lying between them. Germline V gene data show CDR1 as LNHNV and CDR2 as YYDKDF (reference sequence). This CDR3 region has 13 residues. The CDR3 loop reads CATSRVELSEQYF. CDR3 DNA sequence: TGTGCCACCAGCAGAGTTGAGCTTTCCGAGCAGTACTTC.

In this sample, this clone turned up once. The J gene is TRBJ2-1, the V gene TRBV7-9; D might be TRBD2 (5 bases). Germline V CDR1 and CDR2: SEHNR, FQNEAQ (reference sequence). This CDR3 comprises 12 residues. Trimming took off 5 bases at V and 8 bases at J, with 10 bases between the two ends. CDR3 in DNA: TGTGCCAGCAGCATGACGGGATATGAGCAGTTCTTC. It specifies CASSMTGYEQFF.

The chain uses TRBV4-1 and TRBJ1-1, with D possibly TRBD1 on 5 matching bases. The V end was cut by 5 bases, the J end by 2 bases, with 12 bases between. The CDR3 has 14 residues. CDR1 is MGHRA, CDR2 YSYEKL, per germline. The CDR3 DNA follows: TGCGCCAGCAGCTTCCATCAGGGAAACACTGAAGCTTTCTTT. Amino acids: CASSFHQGNTEAFF.

The chain links TRBV4-2 to TRBJ2-1; 11 positions match TRBD2. The germline gives CDR1 LGHNA, CDR2 YNFKEQ. Trimming cost V 4 bases and J 9 bases; bases outside gene matches: 8. The CDR3 runs 15 residues. The CDR3 protein is CASSPTTSGRGEQFF. CDR3 DNA sequence: TGTGCCAGCAGCCCTACTACTAGCGGGAGAGGTGAGCAGTTCTTC.

The chain combines TRBV19 with TRBJ1-5; 7 bases match TRBD1. The CDR3 covers 14 residues. Germline CDR1 and CDR2: LNHDA and SQIVND (reference sequence). Germline trimming cut 7 bases from V and 6 bases from J; bases unmatched to any gene: 9. The chain's CDR3 is CASTNRAGGQPQHF. CDR3 nucleotide sequence: TGTGCCAGTACCAATAGGGCAGGGGGTCAGCCCCAGCATTTT. Full variable domain (outside the CDR3, taken from reference TRBV19 and TRBJ1-5): DGGITQSPKYLFRKEGQNVTLSCEQNLNHDAMYWYRQDPGQGLRLIYYSQIVNDFQKGDIAEGYSVSREKKESFPLTVTSAQKNPTAFYLCASTNRAGGQPQHFGDGTRLSIL.

The gene calls are TRBV9 and TRBJ2-3; possible D gene TRBD1, 5 bases. Germline values: CDR1 SGDLS, CDR2 YYNGEE. Trimming left V 4 bases short and J 2 bases short, with 14 bases between. This CDR3 spans 15 amino acids. For the CDR3, the DNA is TGTGCCAGCAGCACTCTTTCCAGGGACACAGATACGCAGTATTTT. This translates into CASSTLSRDTDTQYF.

This clone has just one count. J is TRBJ2-2 and V is TRBV7-3; D possibly corresponds to TRBD1 (6 bases). V was trimmed by 4 bases and J by 9 bases, leaving 21 bases between them. Germline CDR1 reads SGHTA; CDR2 reads FQGTGA. The CDR3 runs to 16 residues. CDR3 sequence: CASSSNPTGPIRELFF. In nucleotides, the CDR3 is TGTGCCAGCAGCTCCAACCCAACAGGGCCTATTAGGGAGCTGTTTTTT.

This rearrangement joins TRBV5-6 to TRBJ1-1; 8 bases are a match to TRBD1. Trimming cost V 4 bases and J 4 bases; bases outside gene matches: 3. Germline V gene sequence: CDR1 SGHDT, CDR2 YYEEEE. The CDR3 is 13 residues long. The DNA of the CDR3 is TGTGCCAGCAGCAACCAGGGGGCCACTGAAGCTTTCTTT. Its translation is CASSNQGATEAFF.

The chain links TRBV2 to TRBJ2-2; the match to TRBD1 covers 7 bases. CDR3 size: 14 residues. After removal of 7 bases from V and 5 bases from J, the junction contained 7 bases not matched to a gene. Looked up from germline, CDR1 is SNHLY and CDR2 is FYNNEI. This CDR3 reads CASIGDSYTGELFF. CDR3 nucleotides: TGTGCCAGCATCGGGGACAGTTATACCGGGGAGCTGTTTTTT. Supplemented by reference TRBV2 and TRBJ2-2, the full variable domain reads EPEVTQTPSHQVTQMGQEVILRCVPISNHLYFYWYRQILGQKVEFLVSFYNNEISEKSEIFDDQFSVERPDGSNFTLKIRSTKLEDSAMYFCASIGDSYTGELFFGEGSRLTVL.

This sequence joins TRBV6-1 and TRBJ2-3, with TRBD2 matching over 9 bases. The V and J ends lost 2 bases and 5 bases, in that order; junction bases with no gene match: 2. The CDR3 is 14 residues long. Germline lookup yields CDR1 MNHNS and CDR2 SASEGT. The CDR3 here is CASSEILAGDTQYF. CDR3 sequence (DNA): TGTGCCAGCAGTGAAATACTAGCGGGAGATACGCAGTATTTT.

V and J are TRBV2 and TRBJ1-1; D possibly corresponds to TRBD1 (6 bases). The V end was cut by 7 bases, the J end by 4 bases, with 16 bases between. Germline V lookup: CDR1 SNHLY, CDR2 FYNNEI. This CDR3 comprises 14 residues. CDR3 sequence: CASTVQGWSTEAFF. CDR3 sequence (DNA): TGTGCCAGCACGGTGCAGGGGTGGAGCACTGAAGCTTTCTTT.

The rearrangement joins TRBV19 to TRBJ2-7, with 9 bases aligning to TRBD1. The J segment lost 4 bases and the V segment lost 0 bases, leaving 7 bases of the junction unmatched. Germline CDR1 LNHDA, CDR2 SQIVND (reference sequence). The length of the CDR3 is 16 residues. The CDR3: CASSIDRGTGLYEQYF. Here the CDR3 DNA reads TGTGCCAGTAGTATAGATCGTGGGACAGGGTTATACGAGCAGTACTTC. The complete variable domain, with remaining parts taken from reference TRBV19 and TRBJ2-7, reads DGGITQSPKYLFRKEGQNVTLSCEQNLNHDAMYWYRQDPGQGLRLIYYSQIVNDFQKGDIAEGYSVSREKKESFPLTVTSAQKNPTAFYLCASSIDRGTGLYEQYFGPGTRLTVT.

This clone was observed a handful of times. The V gene is TRBV27, the J gene TRBJ1-5, with D unclear. The ends were cut back, 1 base at V and 0 bases at J, with 10 bases in the middle. Looked up from germline, CDR1 is MNHEY and CDR2 is SMNVEV (reference sequence). This CDR3 spans 16 amino acids. The CDR3 here is CASSLFGEYSNQPQHF. The CDR3 DNA sequence: TGTGCCAGCAGTTTATTCGGGGAGTATAGCAATCAGCCCCAGCATTTT.

CDR3 loop: CASSSRTSSYNEQFF. The CDR3, as DNA: TGTGCCAGCAGTTCCCGGACTAGCTCCTACAATGAGCAGTTCTTC. The genes are TRBV6-6 and TRBJ2-1; 7 bases map to TRBD2. Unmatched junction bases numbered 3, after V lost 4 bases and J lost 0 bases. The CDR3 is 15 residues long. From germline, CDR1 is MNHNY and CDR2 SVGAGI (reference sequence).

This rearrangement joins TRBV5-5 to TRBJ1-1; 7 nucleotides line up with TRBD1. CDR1 is SGHKS and CDR2 is YYEKEE in the germline V gene (reference sequence). The V and J ends lost 2 bases and 2 bases, in that order; junction bases with no gene match: 9. The CDR3 length is 16 residues. CDR3 coding DNA: TGTGCCAGCAGCTTCGAAGGGGGCTATCTTAACACTGAAGCTTTCTTT. Its protein is CASSFEGGYLNTEAFF.

In its sample, this clone was seen once. The chain uses TRBV7-9 and TRBJ1-1, with D maybe TRBD1 (6 bases). This CDR3 is built from 15 residues. Deletions cut 7 bases from V and 1 base from J, with 16 bases between. Germline-derived CDR1 and CDR2 are SEHNR and FQNEAQ (reference sequence). The CDR3 loop is CASNPWGGPNTEAFF. For the CDR3, the DNA is TGTGCCAGCAACCCGTGGGGGGGGCCGAACACTGAAGCTTTCTTT.

V usage is TRBV9 and J usage is TRBJ2-1; D remains ambiguous. Germline V gives CDR1 SGDLS, CDR2 YYNGEE. Trimming removed 4 bases from V and 10 bases from J, with 12 bases in between. This CDR3 spans 12 amino acids. This chain's CDR3 is CASSSEDGEQFF. In DNA form, the CDR3 reads TGTGCCAGCAGCTCTGAAGACGGGGAGCAGTTCTTC.

The V gene is TRBV13, the J gene TRBJ2-5, with a possible D match to TRBD1 (8 bases). The ends were cut back, 0 bases at V and 2 bases at J, with 16 bases in the middle. CDR1 PRHDT and CDR2 FYEKMQ come from the germline V gene (reference sequence). The CDR3 loop spans 17 amino acids. The CDR3 DNA reads TGTGCCAGCAGCTTAGGCCTTGGACAGGGAGGGCAAGAGACCCAGTACTTC. The encoded protein is CASSLGLGQGGQETQYF.

This chain uses TRBV4-1 with TRBJ2-7, with TRBD1 as a possible D gene (6 bases). CDR1 is MGHRA and CDR2 is YSYEKL in the germline V gene. This CDR3 has 16 residues. The V end lost 0 bases, the J end lost 3 bases, and 15 bases lay between the germline ends. DNA of the CDR3: TGCGCCAGCAGCCAAGATAGGCGGACAGTCTTCTACGAGCAGTACTTC. It specifies CASSQDRRTVFYEQYF.

The chain is built from TRBV30 and TRBJ2-2; TRBD1 agrees at 7 bases. The CDR3 length is 14 residues. V lost 3 bases and J lost 1; bases outside the gene matches: 2. Germline CDR1 and CDR2: GTSNPN and SVGIG (reference sequence). CDR3 sequence reads: CAWRTGWNTGELFF. The CDR3 nucleotides read TGTGCCTGGAGGACAGGGTGGAACACCGGGGAGCTGTTTTTT.

The chain has TRBV6-1 and TRBJ1-1; D is unclear. Germline CDR1 is MNHNS and CDR2 is SASEGT. Trimming cost V 2 bases and J 0 bases, with 7 bases left between them. The CDR3 totals 14 residues. The DNA of the CDR3 is TGTGCCAGCAGTGAACTACAGATGAACACTGAAGCTTTCTTT. Translating it yields CASSELQMNTEAFF.

CDR3 sequence reads: CATSPVGPGPGNEQFF. In DNA, the CDR3 is TGTGCCACCAGCCCTGTAGGGCCAGGACCGGGGAATGAGCAGTTCTTC. The rearrangement joins TRBV15 to TRBJ2-1; a weak D match, TRBD2 (5 bases). The CDR3 sequence is 16 residues long. Per germline, CDR1 LNHNV and CDR2 YYDKDF (reference sequence). The germline V and J ends were trimmed by 5 bases and 7 bases, with 21 bases remaining between them.

The chain recombines TRBV28 with TRBJ1-2; D ambiguous. The CDR3 runs to 11 residues. Looked up from germline, CDR1 is MDHEN and CDR2 is SYDVKM. Trimming shortened V by 5 bases and J by 5 bases, and 6 bases separated the two germline ends. CDR3 amino acids: CASSPMYGYTF. The DNA of the CDR3 is TGTGCCAGCAGTCCTATGTATGGCTACACCTTC.

The rearrangement joins TRBV4-2 to TRBJ1-1; D is undetermined. The CDR3 runs 15 residues. Germline CDR1 is LGHNA and CDR2 is YNFKEQ. V was trimmed by 0 bases and J by 4 bases, leaving 12 bases between them. The CDR3 protein is CASSQEGWLGTEAFF. Written as DNA, the CDR3 is TGTGCCAGCAGCCAAGAGGGCTGGTTGGGCACTGAAGCTTTCTTT.

This clone was observed once. The chain combines TRBV19 with TRBJ1-4, with 8 positions matching TRBD1. The CDR3 contains 14 residues. The germline V gene encodes CDR1 LNHDA and CDR2 SQIVND (reference sequence). Trimming at V came to 3 bases and at J to 12 bases, leaving 9 bases not matched to a gene. CDR3 DNA: TGTGCCAGTAGTATCCCAGGACAGGGTATGGAACTGTTTTTT. Translated: CASSIPGQGMELFF.

The CDR3 region is CASSSLSNQPQHF. CDR3 DNA: TGTGCCAGCAGCTCCCTAAGCAATCAGCCCCAGCATTTT. This chain connects TRBV11-2 to TRBJ1-5; D is undetermined. The V and J ends lost 4 bases and 1 base respectively, with 5 bases between them. CDR1 and CDR2 (germline): SGHAT, FQNNGV. The CDR3 extends over 13 amino acids. The full variable domain, with the rest looked up from reference TRBV11-2 and TRBJ1-5, is EAGVAQSPRYKIIEKRQSVAFWCNPISGHATLYWYQQILGQGPKLLIQFQNNGVVDDSQLPKDRFSAERLKGVDSTLKIQPAKLEDSAVYLCASSSLSNQPQHFGDGTRLSIL.

The J gene is TRBJ2-3, the V gene TRBV7-2; 7 nucleotides agree with TRBD2. The CDR3 loop spans 15 amino acids. V lost 3 bases, J lost 0 bases, and 3 bases stayed unmatched. Per the germline V gene, CDR1 is SGHTA and CDR2 is FQGNSA. CDR3 region: CASSFDGGSTDTQYF. DNA for the CDR3: TGTGCCAGCAGCTTCGACGGGGGGAGCACAGATACGCAGTATTTT.